The sequence of this T cell receptor (beta chain) was determined in a study of beta chain features in type 1 diabetes (dated by TCRdb to 2017 to 2018). Concerning the study at large: Mean age, gender distribution, total cell number and subset yield were not different between patients and healthy donors. The study compared the TCRB repertoires of sorted circulating CD4+ T cell subsets in recently diagnosed type 1 diabetes patients with those in matched healthy donors. A total of around 110,000,000 sorted cells were examined across all samples, and RNA yield correlated strongly with the number of cells per subset. Regulatory and stem cell-like memory subsets were isolated from only 8 patients and about eight healthy donors, whereas naive and central memory subsets came from all 28 donors. Paper-wide results and their limitations: Naive, central memory and regulatory TCRB repertoires appeared to be more similar among patients than among healthy donors. Because small numbers of individuals were included in the HLA sub-analyses, any influence of HLA type on TCRB rearrangement was left unresolved. Patients with type 1 diabetes made fewer insertions and deleted more nucleotides at VDJ recombination sites, implying thymic rearrangement abnormalities. Sequencing cDNA rather than genomic DNA could over-represent highly expressing activated cells, although activation and CD3 levels did not differ between groups. In all four CD4+ subsets, TCRB CDR3 length was moderately but significantly shorter in type 1 diabetes patients. Shorter templates might be favored by PCR, yet because patient and control samples were amplified and corrected together, any such skew would affect both groups equally.

Points on this clone: This clone's antigen is unknown. Base qualities are not provided; no much larger clone lies one nucleotide away.

Each donor gave one peripheral blood draw, averaging approximately 110 mL, which was collected into heparinised tubes. Naive, central memory, regulatory and stem cell-like memory CD4+ T cells were sorted on a BD FACSAria II using a panel including CD45RO, CCR7, CD25, CD127, CD95 and CD27. Every sorted population had a purity above 95%. PBMCs were isolated immediately by Lymphoprep density gradient centrifugation and stained directly without culture. So that batch effects would be minimized, each experiment stained and sorted samples in pairs, pairing one healthy donor with one patient. The junction shows trimming of 0 bases on V and 7 bases on J, plus 9 bases between the germline ends. Counted from cysteine to phenylalanine, this CDR3 has 12 amino acids. Only CDR3 DNA is held: 36 bases, read in frame from base 1. CDR1 GTSNPN and CDR2 SVGIG were looked up in the germline V gene (reference sequence).

All of the isolated RNA was reverse transcribed with the High Capacity cDNA Reverse Transcription Kit, so expressed TCRB transcripts were sequenced. Deep immunoSEQ sequencing was performed on naive, central memory and regulatory T cell samples, with an average of roughly 3.3 million total reads per sample. After sorted cells were lysed in RLT buffer, RNA was extracted with DNase-treated RNeasy Micro or Mini kits, with the choice depending on cell number. Each cell subset was processed on its own to prevent cross-contamination, while patient and healthy donor samples were processed together. The immunoSEQ multiplex PCR was used to amplify TCRB sequences from cDNA, yielding 87-bp fragments that span the CDR3 region. Amplicons were sequenced on the Illumina HiSeq platform. As for the original processing: PCR bias was corrected computationally using synthetic template baselines, and reads within Hamming distance 2 were collapsed, with unmergeable singletons discarded. Reads were aligned to IMGT to assign V, D and J genes, CDR3 length, and insertions or deletions at six rearrangement sites. Within each subset, clonotype counts were normalized to the number of sorted cells before true diversity and Gini coefficients were calculated with the tcR R package. The overlap coefficient, calculated on TCRB nucleotide sequences, was used to measure repertoire sharing. Out-of-frame TCRB sequences from naive cells were analyzed as a proxy for the pre-selection repertoire. Drawn from immuneACCESS, this table holds only the in-frame rearrangements with V and J called that TCRdb kept. Clones are partly lost; checked studies trace under half to an unresolved V gene and leave the rest unexplained. V, J and clone size reflect that table, while D and trimming were determined from the DNA. The table for this sample lists 200,000 to 250,000 clones; 9.6% of them were counted only once. About 0.03% of the sample is taken by the ten largest.

This receptor was obtained from a woman aged 18-29 years in good health. The chain is assembled from TRBV30 and TRBJ1-2, with a tentative D gene TRBD1 over 5 matching bases. Sequences were obtained from naive CD4+ T cells from blood. According to the study, the label for this sample's cell subset or site signals: true naive CD4+ T cells. The CDR3: CAWSVVGAGYTF. The nucleotide sequence reads TGTGCCTGGAGTGTGGTAGGGGCTGGCTACACCTTC.